This T cell receptor (beta chain) comes out of a study of STAT5B mutations in CD4+ large granular lymphocyte leukemia. The overall study: Among healthy controls, a particular HLA allele went with more CDR3 'QG' motifs.

The assay was run at survey level. Per the original data handling: The detection floor for productive clonotype frequency was 2.59 x 10-5. The method was immunoSEQ multiplex PCR; TCRdb's version includes in-frame clones alone and lacks a portion of them. V, J and clone size were drawn from that table, and D and trimming were deduced from the DNA. The data contain some 38,000 clones, 85% of them singletons. Of note for this clone: What it binds is unknown.

Study-wide results and limits: No patients shared main leukemic clonotypes, though roughly 27% appeared at low frequency elsewhere.

Sample: CD4+ T cells from blood buffy coats. The TCR was taken from a human donor in good health.

This chain's CDR3 is CASKGAGLVREKLFF. The CDR3 region has the DNA TGTGCCAGTAAGGGAGCGGGATTGGTTCGTGAAAAACTGTTTTTT. The chain combines TRBV2 with TRBJ1-4; D gene ambiguous. Per germline, CDR1 SNHLY and CDR2 FYNNEI. V was clipped by 9 bases and J by 7 bases, with 21 bases between them. The CDR3 has 15 residues.